The clone carrying this TCR beta chain was counted once. Synthetic TCR analog templates were spiked into all PCRs individually. Assay used: immunoSEQ multiplex PCR; TCRdb lists only in-frame clones, some missing. The sample holds about 38,000 clones, approximately 86% seen once. Indicated time point: pretreatment peripheral blood. V was cut by 0 bases and J by 8 bases, with 8 bases left in between. Germline CDR1 SGDLS, CDR2 YYNGEE. CDR3 length: 13 amino acids. This sample was included in a study of PD-L1 blockade in urothelial cancer. The overall study: T cells were recovered from blood samples at a median of 141,255.

Material: PBMCs, obtained around atezolizumab (anti-PD-L1) treatment. The sequence came from an elderly man with urothelial cancer. The chain couples TRBV9 to TRBJ2-2; D perhaps matches TRBD1 (5 bases). This chain's CDR3 is CASSVEQGGELFF. Written as DNA, the CDR3 is TGTGCCAGCAGCGTAGAGCAGGGTGGGGAGCTGTTTTTT.